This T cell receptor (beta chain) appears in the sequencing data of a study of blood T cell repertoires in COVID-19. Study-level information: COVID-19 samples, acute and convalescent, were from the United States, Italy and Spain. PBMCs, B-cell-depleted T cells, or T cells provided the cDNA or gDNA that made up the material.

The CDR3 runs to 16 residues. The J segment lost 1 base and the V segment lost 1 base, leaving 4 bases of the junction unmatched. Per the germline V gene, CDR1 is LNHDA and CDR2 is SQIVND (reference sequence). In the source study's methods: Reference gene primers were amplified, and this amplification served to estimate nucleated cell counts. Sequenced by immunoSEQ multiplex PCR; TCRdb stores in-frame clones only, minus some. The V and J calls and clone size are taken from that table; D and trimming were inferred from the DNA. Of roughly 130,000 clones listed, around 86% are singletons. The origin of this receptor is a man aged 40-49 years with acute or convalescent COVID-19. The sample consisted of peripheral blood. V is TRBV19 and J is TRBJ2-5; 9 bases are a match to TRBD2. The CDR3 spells CASSIGSGGIQETQYF. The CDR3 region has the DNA TGTGCCAGTAGTATAGGAAGCGGGGGGATCCAAGAGACCCAGTACTTC. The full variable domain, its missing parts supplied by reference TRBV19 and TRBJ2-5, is DGGITQSPKYLFRKEGQNVTLSCEQNLNHDAMYWYRQDPGQGLRLIYYSQIVNDFQKGDIAEGYSVSREKKESFPLTVTSAQKNPTAFYLCASSIGSGGIQETQYFGPGTRLLVL.